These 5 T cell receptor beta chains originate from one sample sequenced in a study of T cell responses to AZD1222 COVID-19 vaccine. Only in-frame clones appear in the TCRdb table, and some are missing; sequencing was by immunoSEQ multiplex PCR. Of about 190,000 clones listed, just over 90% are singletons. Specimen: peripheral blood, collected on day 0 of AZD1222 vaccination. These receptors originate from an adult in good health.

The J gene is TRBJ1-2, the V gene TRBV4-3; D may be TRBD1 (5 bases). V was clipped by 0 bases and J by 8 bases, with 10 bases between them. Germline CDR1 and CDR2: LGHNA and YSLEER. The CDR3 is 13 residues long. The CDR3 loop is CASSQDRGDGYTF. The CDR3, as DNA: TGCGCCAGCAGCCAAGATCGTGGGGACGGCTACACCTTC.

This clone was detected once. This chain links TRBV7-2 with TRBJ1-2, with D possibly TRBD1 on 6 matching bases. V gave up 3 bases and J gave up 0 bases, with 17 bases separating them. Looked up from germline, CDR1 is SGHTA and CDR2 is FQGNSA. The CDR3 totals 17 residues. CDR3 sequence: CASSFNSARGANYGYTF. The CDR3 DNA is TGTGCCAGCAGCTTCAATAGTGCCAGGGGAGCTAACTATGGCTACACCTTC. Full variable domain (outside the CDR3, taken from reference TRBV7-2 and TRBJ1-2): GAGVSQSPSNKVTEKGKDVELRCDPISGHTALYWYRQSLGQGLEFLIYFQGNSAPDKSGLPSDRFSAERTGGSVSTLTIQRTQQEDSAVYLCASSFNSARGANYGYTFGSGTRLTVV.

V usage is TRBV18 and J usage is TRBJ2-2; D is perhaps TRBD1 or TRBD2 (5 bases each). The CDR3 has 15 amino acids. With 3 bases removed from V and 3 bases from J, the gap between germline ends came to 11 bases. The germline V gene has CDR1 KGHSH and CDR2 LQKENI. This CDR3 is CASSPLPGHTGELFF. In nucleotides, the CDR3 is TGTGCCAGCTCACCCCTCCCGGGGCACACCGGGGAGCTGTTTTTT.

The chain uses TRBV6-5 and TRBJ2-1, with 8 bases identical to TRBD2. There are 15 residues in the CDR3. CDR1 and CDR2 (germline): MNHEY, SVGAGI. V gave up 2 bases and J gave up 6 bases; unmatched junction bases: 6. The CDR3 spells CASSYAVAGSNEQFF. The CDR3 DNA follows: TGTGCCAGCAGTTACGCTGTAGCGGGGAGCAATGAGCAGTTCTTC.

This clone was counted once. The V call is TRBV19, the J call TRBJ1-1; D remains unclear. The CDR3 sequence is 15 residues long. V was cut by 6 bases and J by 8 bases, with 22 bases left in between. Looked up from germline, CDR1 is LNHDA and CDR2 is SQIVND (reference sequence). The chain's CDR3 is CASRTKGGGTNEAFF. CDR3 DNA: TGTGCCAGTAGAACCAAAGGAGGAGGAACAAACGAAGCTTTCTTT.